This TCR beta chain was sequenced during a study of T cell responses to AZD1222 COVID-19 vaccine. Details on this clone: The antigen remains undetermined.

The CDR3 sequence is 13 residues long. Study conclusions and caveats: Mostly white British, mostly female donors; authors suggested clonal diversity may be underestimated.

Libraries were prepared by immunoSEQ multiplex PCR; TCRdb keeps only in-frame clonotypes and omits some of them. The table has approximately 150,000 clones, more than 70% seen once. V and J are TRBV21-1 and TRBJ2-1; the D call in the table, TRBD2, was not verified against the DNA. TRBV21-1 is labeled a pseudogene. Sequencing used peripheral blood, obtained on day 0 of AZD1222 vaccination. The TCR sequence derives from an adult in good health. CDR3 amino acids: CASSKDSVHEQFF. CDR3 coding DNA: TGTGCCAGCAGCAAAGACTCGGTCCACGAGCAGTTCTTC.